This T cell receptor (beta chain) derives from a study of human T cells and chemical hapten exposure. This sample's time point: patch test 3, about 24 weeks after DPC sensitization. Noted treatment: therapeutic diphenylcyclopropenone sensitization with weekly scalp DPC. Total RNA came from unfractionated whole blood. General study results and limits: Expanded TCR sets contained significantly more large CDR3 similarity clusters than controls.

This clonotype was counted a few times. Its antigen is still unknown. TCRdb ran MiXCR on the RACE reads and lists one entry per CDR3 protein. The sample holds about 190,000 distinct CDR3 sequences, approximately 24% seen once. The germline CDR1 and CDR2 sequences are SGHKS and YYEKEE (reference sequence). The germline V and J ends were trimmed by 0 bases and 2 bases, with 9 bases remaining between them. The CDR3 has 15 residues. The origin of this receptor is a middle-aged woman with alopecia areata. Some clones in this sample may be carry-over from other donors' samples. The chain links TRBV5-5 to TRBJ1-5, with D perhaps matching TRBD1 (5 bases). Source: whole blood, taken in connection with sensitization to the hapten diphenylcyclopropenone (DPC). The CDR3 here is CASSLAGEGNQPQHF. CDR3 DNA sequence: TGTGCCAGCAGCTTGGCGGGGGAGGGCAATCAGCCCCAGCATTTT.